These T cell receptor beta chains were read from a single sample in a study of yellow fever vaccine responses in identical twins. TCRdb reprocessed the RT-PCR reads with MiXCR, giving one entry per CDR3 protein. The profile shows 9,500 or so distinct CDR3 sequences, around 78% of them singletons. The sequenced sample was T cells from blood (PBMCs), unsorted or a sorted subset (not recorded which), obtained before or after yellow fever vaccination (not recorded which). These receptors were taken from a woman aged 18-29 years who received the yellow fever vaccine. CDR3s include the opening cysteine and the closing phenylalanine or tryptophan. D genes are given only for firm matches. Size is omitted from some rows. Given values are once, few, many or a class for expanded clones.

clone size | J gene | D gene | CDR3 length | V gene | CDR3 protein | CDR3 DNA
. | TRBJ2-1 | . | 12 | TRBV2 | CASSTETPKQFF | TGTGCCAGCAGTACAGAGACCCCCAAGCAGTTCTTC
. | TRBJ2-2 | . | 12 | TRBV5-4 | CASSLNAGELFF | TGTGCCAGCAGCCTGAACGCCGGGGAGCTGTTTTTT
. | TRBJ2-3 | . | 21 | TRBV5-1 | CASSLAPVNPPGLRATDTQYF | TGCGCCAGCAGCTTGGCCCCTGTCAACCCGCCTGGACTAAGGGCCACAGATACGCAGTATTTT
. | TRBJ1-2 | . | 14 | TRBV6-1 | CASSAQKVRGGYTF | TGTGCCAGCAGCGCACAGAAGGTAAGGGGTGGCTACACCTTC
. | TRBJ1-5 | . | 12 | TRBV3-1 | CASGGGNQPQHF | TGTGCCAGCGGAGGGGGCAATCAGCCCCAGCATTTT
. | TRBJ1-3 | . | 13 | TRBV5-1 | CASSLDSGNTIYF | TGCGCCAGCAGCTTGGACTCTGGAAACACCATATATTTT
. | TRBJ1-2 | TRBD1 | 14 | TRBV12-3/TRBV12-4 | CASVGTASNYGYTF | TGTGCCAGCGTCGGGACAGCGTCTAACTATGGCTACACCTTC
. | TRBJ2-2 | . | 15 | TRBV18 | CASSPGGANTGELFF | TGTGCCAGCTCACCAGGAGGGGCGAACACCGGGGAGCTGTTTTTT
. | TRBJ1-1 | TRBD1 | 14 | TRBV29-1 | CSVVLGQGGVEAFF | TGCAGCGTGGTACTGGGACAGGGAGGCGTTGAAGCTTTCTTT
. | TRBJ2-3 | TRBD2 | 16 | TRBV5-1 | CASSGISGRGTDTQYF | TGCGCCAGCAGCGGCATTAGCGGGAGAGGGACAGATACGCAGTATTTT
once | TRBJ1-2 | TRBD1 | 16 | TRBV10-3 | CAISEVGQGANYGYTF | TGTGCCATCAGTGAGGTAGGACAGGGGGCGAACTATGGCTACACCTTC
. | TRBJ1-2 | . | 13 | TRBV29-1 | CSVEDLDGGGYTF | TGCAGCGTTGAAGATCTTGACGGGGGCGGCTACACCTTC
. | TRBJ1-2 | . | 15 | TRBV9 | CASSARDSWDYGYTF | TGTGCCAGCAGCGCCCGGGACTCCTGGGACTATGGCTACACCTTC
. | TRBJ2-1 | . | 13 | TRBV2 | CASSANPGNEQFF | TGTGCCAGCAGTGCTAACCCGGGCAATGAGCAGTTCTTC
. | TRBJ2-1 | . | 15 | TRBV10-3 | CAITTEPPYGNEQFF | TGTGCCATCACCACAGAGCCCCCTTATGGGAATGAGCAGTTCTTC
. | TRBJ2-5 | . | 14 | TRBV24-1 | CATSDWGKEETQYF | TGTGCCACCAGTGATTGGGGAAAGGAAGAGACCCAGTACTTC
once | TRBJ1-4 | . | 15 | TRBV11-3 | CASSPSGLTNEKLFF | TGTGCCAGCAGCCCAAGTGGGTTAACTAATGAAAAACTGTTTTTT
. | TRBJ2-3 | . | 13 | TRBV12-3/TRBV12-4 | CASTHEGTDTQYF | TGTGCCAGCACCCACGAGGGCACAGATACGCAGTATTTT